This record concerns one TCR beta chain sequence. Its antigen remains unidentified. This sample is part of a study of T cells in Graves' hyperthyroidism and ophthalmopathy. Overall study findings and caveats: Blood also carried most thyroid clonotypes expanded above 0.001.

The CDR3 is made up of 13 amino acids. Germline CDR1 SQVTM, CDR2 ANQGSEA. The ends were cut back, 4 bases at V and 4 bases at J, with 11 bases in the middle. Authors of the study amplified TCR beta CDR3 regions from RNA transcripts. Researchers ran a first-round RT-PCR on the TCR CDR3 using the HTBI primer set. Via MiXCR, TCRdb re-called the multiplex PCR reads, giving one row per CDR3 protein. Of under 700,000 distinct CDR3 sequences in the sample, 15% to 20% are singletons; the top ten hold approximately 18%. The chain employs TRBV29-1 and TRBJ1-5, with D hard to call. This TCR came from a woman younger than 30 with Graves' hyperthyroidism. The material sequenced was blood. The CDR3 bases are TGCAGCGTTGTGTCCGATTCGAATCAGCCCCAGCATTTT. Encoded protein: CSVVSDSNQPQHF.